These 13 T cell receptor beta chains were sequenced from one sample in a study of blood T cell repertoires in COVID-19. TCRdb keeps only in-frame clones here, not all; method: immunoSEQ multiplex PCR. The repertoire holds about 220,000 clones, 75% to 90% seen once, with 8.2% in the top ten. Material for sequencing was peripheral blood. These receptors were obtained from a woman at least 80 years old with COVID-19, enrolled during active disease.

The V gene is TRBV30, the J gene TRBJ1-5; a possible D gene is TRBD1 (6 bases). Germline V gene lookup returns CDR1 GTSNPN and CDR2 SVGIG (reference sequence). V lost 0 bases, J lost 6 bases, and 12 bases lay in between. The CDR3 spans 14 residues. CDR3 bases: TGTGCCTGGAGTGTAGGGGGAGGGAGTCAGCCCCAGCATTTT. This sequence encodes CAWSVGGGSQPQHF.

V usage is TRBV27 and J usage is TRBJ2-7; TRBD2 agrees at 7 bases. V lost 10 bases and J lost 2; bases outside the gene matches: 17. This CDR3 contains 16 residues. Germline V CDR1 and CDR2: MNHEY, SMNVEV (reference sequence). DNA for the CDR3: TGTGCCACCTCGTCCCTTCCCGCAGCGGGGACCTACGAGCAGTACTTC. This encodes CATSSLPAAGTYEQYF.

The chain employs TRBV7-2 and TRBJ2-1, with D possibly TRBD1 on 6 matching bases. CDR1 SGHTA and CDR2 FQGNSA come from the germline V gene. The ends were cut back, 1 base at V and 10 bases at J, with 14 bases in the middle. CDR3 length equals 14 residues. CDR3 in DNA: TGTGCCAGCAGCTTAGGTTCTAGGGGGAAAGAGCAGTTCTTC. Translating gives CASSLGSRGKEQFF.

The rearrangement links TRBV3-1 (or the pseudogene TRBV3-2) to TRBJ1-3; possible D gene TRBD1, 6 bases. The V gene's germline CDR1 is LGHDT and CDR2 YNNKEL (reference sequence). The CDR3 loop spans 17 amino acids. V lost 3 bases to trimming and J lost 0 bases, with 15 bases between them. The CDR3 region is CASSHVRTGSSGNTIYF. The CDR3 nucleotides read TGTGCCAGCAGCCACGTGCGCACAGGGTCCTCTGGAAACACCATATATTTT.

V gene TRBV9 combines with J gene TRBJ2-3; D gene ambiguous. The germline V and J ends were trimmed by 0 bases and 3 bases, with 11 bases remaining between them. This CDR3 is 15 amino acids long. Germline loops: CDR1 SGDLS, CDR2 YYNGEE. The CDR3 protein is CASSVGVGDTDTQYF. CDR3 nucleotide sequence: TGTGCCAGCAGCGTAGGAGTGGGCGATACAGATACGCAGTATTTT.

The chain recombines TRBV29-1 with TRBJ1-3; D is unclear. Germline V lookup: CDR1 SQVTM, CDR2 ANQGSEA. The V end was cut by 4 bases, the J end by 2 bases, with 9 bases between. There are 13 residues in the CDR3. The CDR3 loop reads CSVGRGTGNTIYF. The CDR3 DNA reads as TGCAGCGTTGGCCGAGGTACTGGAAACACCATATATTTT. The variable domain in full, completed from reference TRBV29-1 and TRBJ1-3, reads SAVISQKPSRDICQRGTSLTIQCQVDSQVTMMFWYRQQPGQSLTLIATANQGSEATYESGFVIDKFPISRPNLTFSTLTVSNMSPEDSSIYLCSVGRGTGNTIYFGEGSWLTVV.

The rearrangement uses TRBV6-5 and TRBJ2-3, with D possibly matching TRBD1 (5 bases). The germline V gene encodes CDR1 MNHEY and CDR2 SVGAGI. The V end lost 2 bases, the J end lost 4 bases, and 7 bases lay between the germline ends. This CDR3 is built from 13 residues. CDR3 bases: TGTGCCAGCAGTTACAAGGGGCCAGATACGCAGTATTTT. Its translation: CASSYKGPDTQYF.

The genes are TRBV3-1 (or the pseudogene TRBV3-2) and TRBJ2-3, with TRBD2 identical over 7 bases. The V gene end was trimmed by 1 base and the J gene end by 6 bases; junction bases not matched to a gene: 4. Germline V gene data show CDR1 as LGHDT and CDR2 as YNNKEL (reference sequence). The CDR3 contains 14 residues. For the CDR3, the DNA is TGTGCCAGCAGCCAAGCGGGAGGATGGGATACGCAGTATTTT. Residues: CASSQAGGWDTQYF.

This chain links TRBV3-1 (or the pseudogene TRBV3-2) with TRBJ2-1; D is perhaps TRBD2 (5 bases). There are 14 residues in the CDR3. Germline lookup yields CDR1 LGHDT and CDR2 YNNKEL (reference sequence). Trimming left V 4 bases short and J 6 bases short, with 13 bases between. CDR3 coding DNA: TGTGCCAGCAGCCTCTTGGCTAGCCGCAATGAGCAGTTCTTC. This gives the protein CASSLLASRNEQFF.

The chain joins TRBV9 to TRBJ2-5; possible D gene TRBD2, 6 bases. The V end was cut by 6 bases, the J end by 0 bases, with 15 bases between. This CDR3 is 15 amino acids long. Germline V gene data show CDR1 as SGDLS and CDR2 as YYNGEE. The CDR3 spells CASTPAGLYQETQYF. Here the CDR3 DNA reads TGTGCCAGCACCCCAGCGGGCCTGTACCAAGAGACCCAGTACTTC.

The chain joins TRBV5-1 to TRBJ1-4; D perhaps matches TRBD1 (5 bases). V dropped 0 bases and J dropped 8 bases, with 20 bases sitting between them. The CDR3 loop spans 17 amino acids. CDR1 SGHRS and CDR2 YFSETQ come from the germline V gene. The CDR3 spells CASSLGGSGSEREKLFF. The CDR3, as DNA: TGCGCCAGCAGCTTGGGTGGGTCAGGGTCGGAGCGAGAAAAACTGTTTTTT.

V gene TRBV20-1 combines with J gene TRBJ1-2, with 8 bases fitting TRBD1. The V gene end was trimmed by 3 bases and the J gene end by 5 bases; junction bases not matched to a gene: 5. This CDR3 has 13 amino acids. Germline CDR1 is DFQATT and CDR2 is SNEGSKA (reference sequence). CDR3 DNA: TGCAGTGCTAGTCAACAGGGGGAATATGGCTACACCTTC. It translates to CSASQQGEYGYTF.

The rearrangement links TRBV30 to TRBJ2-5; 15 bases are a match to TRBD2. The CDR3 runs 16 residues. Germline CDR1 is GTSNPN and CDR2 is SVGIG (reference sequence). The trim removed 2 bases at V and 7 bases at J, leaving 8 bases unmatched. The CDR3 coding sequence is TGTGCCTGGAGTACGGGACTAGCGGGGGGACGGGGGACCCAGTACTTC. This encodes CAWSTGLAGGRGTQYF.